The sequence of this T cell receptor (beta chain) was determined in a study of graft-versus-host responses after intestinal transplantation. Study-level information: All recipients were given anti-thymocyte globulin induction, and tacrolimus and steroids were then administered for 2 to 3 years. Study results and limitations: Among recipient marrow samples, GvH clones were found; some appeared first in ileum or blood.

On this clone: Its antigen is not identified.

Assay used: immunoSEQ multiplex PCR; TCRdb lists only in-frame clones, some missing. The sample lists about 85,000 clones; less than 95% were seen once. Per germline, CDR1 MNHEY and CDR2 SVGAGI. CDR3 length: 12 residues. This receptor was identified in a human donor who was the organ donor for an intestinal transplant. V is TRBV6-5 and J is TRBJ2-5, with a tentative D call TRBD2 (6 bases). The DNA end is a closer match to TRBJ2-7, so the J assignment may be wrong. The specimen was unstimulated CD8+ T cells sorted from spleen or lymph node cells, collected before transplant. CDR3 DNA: TGTGCCAGCAGTTTTATCGGGGGCGAGCAGTACTTC. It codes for CASSFIGGEQYF.